The sequence of this T cell receptor (beta chain) was determined in a study of graft-versus-host responses after intestinal transplantation. Across the study: All recipients got anti-thymocyte globulin induction, then tacrolimus and steroids for 2 to 4 years.

Overall study results and limits: Allografts carried high graft-versus-host to host-versus-graft clonal ratios in patients having graft-donor T cell macrochimerism.

The protocol was immunoSEQ multiplex PCR, while the TCRdb copy is restricted to in-frame clones and leaves out a portion. The data show roughly 40,000 clones, roughly 90% seen once. Concerning this clone itself: What it binds is unknown.

Per the germline V gene, CDR1 is SEHNR and CDR2 is FQNEAQ (reference sequence). V was trimmed by 6 bases and J by 5 bases, leaving 11 bases between them. CDR3 size: 13 residues. The rearrangement links TRBV7-9 to TRBJ2-1; TRBD1 is a possible D gene (5 bases). Sequences were derived from PBMCs, sampled 267 days after transplant. The clonotype originates from a human patient who received an intestinal transplant, so some T cells may come from the graft donor. The CDR3 sequence: CASRKSGNNEQFF. CDR3 DNA sequence: TGTGCCAGCAGGAAATCAGGGAACAATGAGCAGTTCTTC.